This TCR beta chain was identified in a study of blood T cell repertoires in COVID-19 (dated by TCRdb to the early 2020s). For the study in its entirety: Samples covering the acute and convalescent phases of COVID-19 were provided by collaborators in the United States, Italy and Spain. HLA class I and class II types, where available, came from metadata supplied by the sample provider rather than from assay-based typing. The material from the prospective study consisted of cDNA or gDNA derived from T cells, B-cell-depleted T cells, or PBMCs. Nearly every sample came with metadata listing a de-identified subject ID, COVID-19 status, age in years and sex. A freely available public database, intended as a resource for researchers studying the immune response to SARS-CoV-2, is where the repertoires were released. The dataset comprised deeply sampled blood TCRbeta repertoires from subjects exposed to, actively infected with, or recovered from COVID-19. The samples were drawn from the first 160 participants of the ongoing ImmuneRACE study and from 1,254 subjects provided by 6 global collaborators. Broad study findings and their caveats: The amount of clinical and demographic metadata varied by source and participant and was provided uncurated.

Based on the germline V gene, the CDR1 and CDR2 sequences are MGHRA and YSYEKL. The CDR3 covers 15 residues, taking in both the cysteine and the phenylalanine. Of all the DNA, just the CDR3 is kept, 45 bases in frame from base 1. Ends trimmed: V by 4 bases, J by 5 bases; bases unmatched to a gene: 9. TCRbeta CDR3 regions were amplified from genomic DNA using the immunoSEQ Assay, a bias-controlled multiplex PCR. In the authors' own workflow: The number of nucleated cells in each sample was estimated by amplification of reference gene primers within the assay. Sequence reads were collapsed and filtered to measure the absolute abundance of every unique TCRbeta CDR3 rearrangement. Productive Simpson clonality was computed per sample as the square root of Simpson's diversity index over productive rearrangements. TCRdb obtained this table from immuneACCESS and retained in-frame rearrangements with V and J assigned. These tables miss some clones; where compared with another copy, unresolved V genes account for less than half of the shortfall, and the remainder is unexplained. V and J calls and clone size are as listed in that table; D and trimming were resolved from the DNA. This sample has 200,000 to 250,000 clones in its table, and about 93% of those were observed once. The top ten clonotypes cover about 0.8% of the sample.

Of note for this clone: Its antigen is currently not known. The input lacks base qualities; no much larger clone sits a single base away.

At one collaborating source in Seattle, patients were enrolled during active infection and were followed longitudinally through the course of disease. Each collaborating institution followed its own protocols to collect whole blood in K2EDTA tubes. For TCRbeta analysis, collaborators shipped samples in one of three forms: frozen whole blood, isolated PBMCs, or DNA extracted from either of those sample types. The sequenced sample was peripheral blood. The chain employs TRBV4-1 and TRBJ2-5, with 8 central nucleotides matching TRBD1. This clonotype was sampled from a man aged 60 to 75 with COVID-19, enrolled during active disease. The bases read TGCGCCAGCAGCCTTGGACAGGGTAATTCGGAGACCCAGTACTTC. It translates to CASSLGQGNSETQYF.